The rows below give T cell receptor beta chains drawn from one sample of a study of T-cell reconstitution after alpha-beta-depleted transplantation in children. In TCRdb, the PCR reads were re-called with MiXCR into one record per CDR3 protein. The data show 200,000 to 250,000 distinct CDR3 sequences, around 12% seen once. Sequencing was performed on PBMCs from the stem cell graft donor, taken from the stem cell graft. The source is a human donor who donated a stem cell graft to a child with acute lymphoblastic leukemia. Each CDR3 is given with its conserved first and last residue. A D gene is named only where the DNA matches it firmly. Clone sizes are given selectively: once, few, many, or a class where the clone is expanded.

clone_size	d_call	j_call	v_call	cdr3_nt	cdr3_aa
many	TRBD2	TRBJ2-3	TRBV20-1	TGCAGTGCTAGGCTAGCGGGAGGCGGTACAGATACGCAGTATTTT	CSARLAGGGTDTQYF
many	TRBD2	TRBJ2-2	TRBV28	TGTGCCAGCAGTTTGGGGGGGACGAACACCGGGGAGCTGTTTTTT	CASSLGGTNTGELFF
many	.	TRBJ1-3	TRBV2	TGTGCCAGCAGTGAATCTGTAACGGGAAGGGCTGGAAACACCATATATTTT	CASSESVTGRAGNTIYF
many	.	TRBJ1-4	TRBV7-2	TGTGCCAGCACCCGCAGGAGGGGTGTGAATGAAAAACTGTTTTTT	CASTRRRGVNEKLFF
many	.	TRBJ1-1	TRBV2	TGTGCCAGCAGATGGAACGGCCCGGTGAACACTGAAGCTTTCTTT	CASRWNGPVNTEAFF
many	.	TRBJ2-5	TRBV20-1	TGCAGTGCTCCGATGTGGGGTCGAGAGACCCAGTACTTC	CSAPMWGRETQYF
many	TRBD1	TRBJ2-7	TRBV6-2/TRBV6-3	TGTGCCAGCAGTCGAGGGGGCCACGAGCAGTACTTC	CASSRGGHEQYF
few	TRBD2	TRBJ2-2	TRBV12-3/TRBV12-4	TGTGCCTTCTCCCAACTTTCGGGGACTAGCGGGAGGAACACCGGGGAGCTGTTTTTT	CAFSQLSGTSGRNTGELFF
many	TRBD2	TRBJ2-3	TRBV20-1	TGCAGTGCTGAAGCGGGAGAAGGGTATACGCAGTATTTT	CSAEAGEGYTQYF
few	.	TRBJ1-5	TRBV5-1	TGCGCCAGCAGCTTGGTTCAGGCAGATTATAGCAATCAGCCCCAGCATTTT	CASSLVQADYSNQPQHF
many	.	TRBJ2-1	TRBV5-1	TGCGCCAGCTTCGGGCGAGGGGGTGAGCAGTTCTTC	CASFGRGGEQFF
.	TRBD1	TRBJ2-1	TRBV5-1	TGCGCCAGCAGCTCGCCCGGACAGGGAGTCAACTTCTACAATGAGCAGTTCTTC	CASSSPGQGVNFYNEQFF
many	.	TRBJ2-1	TRBV20-1	TGCAGTGCTAATCAGGTGTATGAGCAGTTCTTC	CSANQVYEQFF
many	TRBD1	TRBJ2-7	TRBV5-1	TGCGCCAGCGCCCCGGTTGGGACAGGGCCCTACGAGCAGTACTTC	CASAPVGTGPYEQYF
.	.	TRBJ2-5	TRBV19	TGTGCCAGTGGATGGACAGCCCAAGAGACCCAGTACTTC	CASGWTAQETQYF
many	.	TRBJ1-3	TRBV7-8	TGTGCCAGCAGCCCTTTTGCCCAGGGCTCAAACACCATATATTTT	CASSPFAQGSNTIYF
many	TRBD1	TRBJ1-5	TRBV7-2	TGTGCCAGCAGCTTAGGGGACAGCTTCAATCAGCCCCAGCATTTT	CASSLGDSFNQPQHF
many	TRBD2	TRBJ2-7	TRBV28	TGTGCCAGCAGCCTCCGAGCGGGAGGGCCCTACGAGCAGTACTTC	CASSLRAGGPYEQYF
many	.	TRBJ2-1	TRBV5-1	TGCGCCAGCAGCACCTCGACAGGCTACAATGAGCAGTTCTTC	CASSTSTGYNEQFF
many	.	TRBJ2-5	TRBV12-3/TRBV12-4	TGTGCCAGCAGTCCCTACGTTGGACAGTTCCAAGAGACCCAGTACTTC	CASSPYVGQFQETQYF
few	.	TRBJ2-7	TRBV6-1	TGTGCCAGCAGTGAAACCCTTAGGACAGCCCGTCTCACCTACGAGCAGTACTTC	CASSETLRTARLTYEQYF
once	.	TRBJ2-7	TRBV5-6	TGTGCCAGCAGCTCCGGGCCCGTCTACGAGCAGTACTTC	CASSSGPVYEQYF
.	.	TRBJ1-1	TRBV2	TGTGCCAGCGTCCCCTGGAACACTGAAGCTTTCTTT	CASVPWNTEAFF
few	.	TRBJ2-1	TRBV19	TGTGCCAGTAGTCCCTTGCCCCGGGCTTCTCAATACAATGAGCAGTTCTTC	CASSPLPRASQYNEQFF
.	.	TRBJ2-7	TRBV29-1	TGCAGCGTAAGGACCCAAAACTCCTACGAGCAGTACTTC	CSVRTQNSYEQYF
.	.	TRBJ1-1	TRBV30	TGTGCCTGGAGTGTACGGCCGAACACTGAAGCTTTCTTT	CAWSVRPNTEAFF
many	.	TRBJ2-3	TRBV28	TGTGCCAGCAGTTTGGGCGGGACCCTGCAGTATTTT	CASSLGGTLQYF
many	TRBD2	TRBJ2-3	TRBV20-1	TGCAGTGCTAGAGTCGGCGGGGGTAGTAGCACAGATACGCAGTATTTT	CSARVGGGSSTDTQYF
medium-sized	.	TRBJ1-5	TRBV20-1	TGCAGTGCCCTCAGGGGTAGCAATCAGCCCCAGCATTTT	CSALRGSNQPQHF
few	TRBD2	TRBJ2-1	TRBV11-3	TGTGCCAGCAGCTTAGGACTAGCGGGAGCGCATGAGCAGTTCTTC	CASSLGLAGAHEQFF
few	.	TRBJ2-1	TRBV12-3/TRBV12-4	TGTGCCAGCAGTCGACCAGCGGAGGGGGCGCATGAGCAGTTCTTC	CASSRPAEGAHEQFF
many	.	TRBJ1-1	TRBV7-2	TGTGCCAGCAGCTTAGCAAGCAGGGGTAACACTGAAGCTTTCTTT	CASSLASRGNTEAFF
many	TRBD2	TRBJ2-3	TRBV6-2/TRBV6-3	TGTGCCACCTCGGGACTAGCGGGAGGAGGATCAGATACGCAGTATTTT	CATSGLAGGGSDTQYF
.	TRBD1	TRBJ1-6	TRBV10-2	TGCGCCAGCACCTACAGGGGAGGCTCCTATAATTCACCCCTCCACTTT	CASTYRGGSYNSPLHF
many	TRBD1	TRBJ2-3	TRBV7-8	TGTGCCAGCAGCTTAACGCTCCCCGCAGGGGGCAGGACAGATACGCAGTATTTT	CASSLTLPAGGRTDTQYF
few	TRBD2	TRBJ2-1	TRBV7-9	TGTGCCAGCAGCCAGAGCGGGAGGGAGCAGTTCTTC	CASSQSGREQFF
.	.	TRBJ2-7	TRBV20-1	TGCAGTGCTGGTTTGGGCGTTTACTACGAGCAGTACTTC	CSAGLGVYYEQYF
.	.	TRBJ2-1	TRBV24-1	TGTGCCACCAGTTGGAACAATGAGCAGTTCTTC	CATSWNNEQFF
many	.	TRBJ2-1	TRBV12-3/TRBV12-4	TGTGCCAGCAGCTCACTCTTGGGTAGCGGCACCTACAATGAGCAGTTCTTC	CASSSLLGSGTYNEQFF
many	TRBD2	TRBJ2-1	TRBV30	TGTGCCTGGAGTCGGAGCGGGGGAAAGTATGAGCAGTTCTTC	CAWSRSGGKYEQFF
.	.	TRBJ1-2	TRBV20-1	TGCAGTGCTAGAGATCAGACGGCCGAAGGAGGCTACACCTTC	CSARDQTAEGGYTF
many	.	TRBJ2-1	TRBV4-2	TGTGCCAGCAGCCAAGATGAGGGGGGGGATGAGCAGTTCTTC	CASSQDEGGDEQFF
.	TRBD1	TRBJ2-2	TRBV10-2	TGCGCCAGCACTCGACAGGGACCCGGGGAGCTGTTTTTT	CASTRQGPGELFF
many	.	TRBJ2-2	TRBV7-9	TGTGCCAGCCGCGGATGGAGTCAGGGAATAGACACCGGGGAGCTGTTTTTT	CASRGWSQGIDTGELFF
few	.	TRBJ2-2	TRBV12-3/TRBV12-4	TGTGCCAGCAGTTTAGCGCTCGGCGGGGAGCTGTTTTTT	CASSLALGGELFF